This T cell receptor beta chain was identified during a study of neurological immune-mediated disorders. Notes on the study in general: When grouped phylogenetically, the repertoires of 18 of the 34 multiple sclerosis patients fell together in one related-CDR3 cluster, which is a possible signature.

The CDR3 consists of 14 residues. Trimming took off 5 bases at V and 0 bases at J, with 11 bases between the two ends. Synthesis of cDNA was accomplished via 5'RACE employing 10-nucleotide random UMIs. From 15-18 subjects, over 200 million TCR-beta sequences were obtained in each sequencing run. TCRdb re-called the 5' RACE reads through MiXCR, storing one row per CDR3 protein. The sample yields under 70,000 distinct CDR3 sequences, roughly 5% seen once. There are many counts of this clonotype. Its antigen is unknown. Material for sequencing was PBMCs. The sequence derives from a woman in her twenties or thirties with multiple sclerosis. V is TRBV12-3 or TRBV12-4 and J is TRBJ2-7; D possibly corresponds to TRBD2 (6 bases). The CDR3 is CASSPRGSSYEQYF. CDR3 nucleotides: TGTGCCAGCAGTCCCCGGGGGAGCTCCTACGAGCAGTACTTC.